These 24 T cell receptor beta chains originate from one sample sequenced in a study of pediatric ulcerative colitis. Sequencing used immunoSEQ multiplex PCR; TCRdb keeps in-frame clones, though not all of them. This table holds 60,000 or so clones, just over 75% found once. The sample consisted of blood. Receptors were obtained from a boy between 10 and 17 years old with moderate ulcerative colitis.

A single count supports this clone. The V gene is TRBV6-5, the J gene TRBJ1-5; 8 positions agree with TRBD1. Germline CDR1 MNHEY, CDR2 SVGAGI. This CDR3 comprises 15 residues. Germline trimming cut 2 bases from V and 4 bases from J; bases unmatched to any gene: 4. The CDR3 loop is CASSYGQGANQPQHF. The CDR3 region has the DNA TGTGCCAGCAGTTACGGGCAGGGGGCGAATCAGCCCCAGCATTTT.

V and J are TRBV6-5 and TRBJ2-2, with D possibly being TRBD2 (6 bases). V lost 7 bases to trimming and J lost 0 bases, with 12 bases between them. The CDR3 contains 15 residues. CDR1 and CDR2 from the germline V gene are MNHEY and SVGAGI. The CDR3 nucleotides are TGTGCCAGCACTTTGGGAGGTACGAACACCGGGGAGCTGTTTTTT. Protein: CASTLGGTNTGELFF.

V is TRBV19 and J is TRBJ1-5, with D unclear. V lost 6 bases, J lost 3 bases, and 21 bases lay in between. Looked up from germline, CDR1 is LNHDA and CDR2 is SQIVND (reference sequence). The CDR3 totals 17 residues. The CDR3 nucleotides read TGTGCCAGTAGCTCGGAGCTTAGGCTCGGCATCAATCAGCCCCAGCATTTT. It encodes CASSSELRLGINQPQHF.

The J gene is TRBJ2-7, the V gene TRBV5-8; TRBD2 is a possible D gene (6 bases). Trimming removed 2 bases from V and 2 bases from J, with 11 bases in between. This CDR3 has 14 amino acids. Per the germline V gene, CDR1 is SGHTS and CDR2 is YDEGEE. This CDR3 reads CASSFWTTPYEQYF. CDR3 coding DNA: TGTGCCAGCAGCTTTTGGACTACCCCCTACGAGCAGTACTTC.

The CDR3 is CATGGPYEQYF. The CDR3 DNA reads as TGTGCCACCGGCGGGCCCTACGAGCAGTACTTC. The chain joins TRBV6-5 to TRBJ2-7; TRBD2 might be the D (5 bases). The CDR3 covers 11 residues. V gave up 10 bases and J gave up 2 bases, with 9 bases separating them. CDR1 is MNHEY, CDR2 SVGAGI, per germline.

This clone was counted a single time. The V gene is TRBV28, the J gene TRBJ2-1, with 7 bases identical to TRBD2. The junction had 8 bases not matched to a gene; V was cut back by 4 bases and J by 2 bases. There are 16 residues in the CDR3. Germline assignment: CDR1 MDHEN and CDR2 SYDVKM. The CDR3 loop is CASSSPGGSAYNEQFF. The CDR3 DNA is TGTGCCAGCAGTTCCCCGGGGGGTTCGGCCTACAATGAGCAGTTCTTC.

The chain links TRBV7-9 to TRBJ1-2, with 10 nucleotides matching TRBD1. CDR1 and CDR2 from the germline V gene are SEHNR and FQNEAQ (reference sequence). Trimming took 4 bases from V and 8 from J; bases not matched to a gene: 10. The CDR3 totals 15 residues. The CDR3 loop is CASSSNLGQGGGYTF. CDR3 DNA: TGTGCCAGCAGCTCTAACCTAGGACAGGGGGGAGGCTACACCTTC. Complete variable domain (other parts from reference TRBV7-9 and TRBJ1-2): DTGVSQNPRHKITKRGQNVTFRCDPISEHNRLYWYRQTLGQGPEFLTYFQNEAQLEKSRLLSDRFSAERPKGSFSTLEIQRTEQGDSAMYLCASSSNLGQGGGYTFGSGTRLTVV.

The chain carries TRBV11-3 and TRBJ1-1; D unclear. Trimming took off 0 bases at V and 4 bases at J, with 6 bases between the two ends. Germline assignment: CDR1 SGHNT and CDR2 YENEEA. The CDR3 extends over 13 amino acids. The CDR3 reads CASSLDPLTEAFF. The CDR3 nucleotides are TGTGCCAGCAGCTTAGATCCGCTCACTGAAGCTTTCTTT.

This chain links TRBV7-9 with TRBJ2-5; no clear D. This CDR3 spans 14 amino acids. The V end was cut by 2 bases, the J end by 5 bases, with 12 bases between. Germline CDR1 reads SEHNR; CDR2 reads FQNEAQ (reference sequence). The CDR3 sequence is CASSLNPEVETQYF. The CDR3 DNA sequence: TGTGCCAGCAGCTTAAATCCCGAAGTGGAGACCCAGTACTTC.

This clone was observed once. This chain joins TRBV7-9 and TRBJ1-1; D not resolved. This CDR3 is built from 12 residues. Germline values: CDR1 SEHNR, CDR2 FQNEAQ (reference sequence). V was shortened by 5 bases and J by 6 bases, with 10 bases between the two germline ends. This CDR3 reads CASSLLWAEAFF. CDR3 bases: TGTGCCAGCAGCCTATTATGGGCTGAAGCTTTCTTT.

V is TRBV15 and J is TRBJ2-2; D is uncertain. From germline, CDR1 is LNHNV and CDR2 YYDKDF (reference sequence). The length of the CDR3 is 16 residues. V was clipped by 0 bases and J by 5 bases, with 13 bases between them. The DNA of the CDR3 is TGTGCCACCAGCAGAGATCAAGGCTACGCAACCGGGGAGCTGTTTTTT. Its translation is CATSRDQGYATGELFF.

The chain carries TRBV30 and TRBJ2-7; 10 positions agree with TRBD1. The CDR3 has 15 amino acids. Germline V lookup: CDR1 GTSNPN, CDR2 SVGIG (reference sequence). The V segment lost 1 base and the J segment 5 bases; nucleotides outside the gene matches: 8. The CDR3 is CAWSAQGQGSDEQYF. The CDR3 DNA is TGTGCCTGGAGTGCTCAGGGACAGGGGTCCGACGAGCAGTACTTC.

The chain couples TRBV6-5 to TRBJ1-5; TRBD1 aligns across 10 bases. Germline loops: CDR1 MNHEY, CDR2 SVGAGI. The CDR3 length is 16 residues. With V trimmed by 2 bases and J by 3 bases, 4 bases remained unmatched. DNA for the CDR3: TGTGCCAGCAGTTACCGGGACAGGGGCCTCAATCAGCCCCAGCATTTT. Translating gives CASSYRDRGLNQPQHF.

The rearrangement uses TRBV27 and TRBJ2-7; 13 nucleotides agree with TRBD2. This CDR3 region has 15 residues. Germline CDR1 is MNHEY and CDR2 is SMNVEV (reference sequence). The V gene end was trimmed by 5 bases and the J gene end by 2 bases; junction bases not matched to a gene: 3. The CDR3, as DNA: TGTGCCAGCAGTCCGACTAGCGGGAGGACCTACGAGCAGTACTTC. Its protein is CASSPTSGRTYEQYF.

The chain has TRBV5-6 and TRBJ2-1, with 10 bases identical to TRBD2. CDR3 length equals 17 residues. Germline V gives CDR1 SGHDT, CDR2 YYEEEE. V lost 6 bases to trimming and J lost 1 base; unmatched junction nucleotides: 10. The CDR3 nucleotides are TGTGCCAGCACACCTAGACTAGCGGGCCCTTCCTACAATGAGCAGTTCTTC. Its translation: CASTPRLAGPSYNEQFF. The variable domain in full, completed from reference TRBV5-6 and TRBJ2-1, reads DAGVTQSPTHLIKTRGQQVTLRCSPKSGHDTVSWYQQALGQGPQFIFQYYEEEERQRGNFPDRFSGHQFPNYSSELNVNALLLGDSALYLCASTPRLAGPSYNEQFFGPGTRLTVL.

This clone was detected a few times. The CDR3: CSVGEPEAFF. For the CDR3, the DNA is TGCAGCGTTGGAGAGCCAGAAGCTTTCTTT. The chain employs TRBV29-1 and TRBJ1-1; D gene ambiguous. V lost 4 bases and J lost 8, with 8 bases in between. The germline gives CDR1 SQVTM, CDR2 ANQGSEA. The CDR3 extends over 10 amino acids.

In this sample, this clone turned up a few times. The rearrangement uses TRBV7-9 and TRBJ1-2; possibly TRBD1 for D (5 bases). The CDR3 covers 13 residues. Germline assignment: CDR1 SEHNR and CDR2 FQNEAQ (reference sequence). V was clipped by 2 bases and J by 6 bases, with 10 bases between them. The CDR3 here is CASSLYGADGYTF. CDR3 in DNA: TGTGCCAGCAGCTTATACGGGGCGGATGGCTACACCTTC. Drawing the rest from reference TRBV7-9 and TRBJ1-2, the complete variable domain is DTGVSQNPRHKITKRGQNVTFRCDPISEHNRLYWYRQTLGQGPEFLTYFQNEAQLEKSRLLSDRFSAERPKGSFSTLEIQRTEQGDSAMYLCASSLYGADGYTFGSGTRLTVV.

The rearrangement uses TRBV19 and TRBJ1-4; D is unresolved. Trimming pared 4 bases from V and 2 bases from J, leaving 8 bases between. This CDR3 spans 14 amino acids. Germline V gene data show CDR1 as LNHDA and CDR2 as SQIVND (reference sequence). CDR3 DNA sequence: TGTGCCAGTAGTAAGTCCGGGACTAATGAAAAACTGTTTTTT. Protein: CASSKSGTNEKLFF.

This chain uses TRBV10-2 with TRBJ2-5; 10 bases agree with TRBD2. Germline V gives CDR1 WSHSY, CDR2 SAAADI. The CDR3 runs 13 residues. V trimming: 6 bases; J trimming: 4 bases; junction bases outside the gene matches: 2. DNA of the CDR3: TGCGCCAGCAGCCTAGCGGGGGTAGAGACCCAGTACTTC. As protein: CASSLAGVETQYF.

For the CDR3, the DNA is TGTGCCATCAGTGAGTCAGGGAAGGGATTTGATCAGCCCCAGCATTTT. Amino acids: CAISESGKGFDQPQHF. V and J are TRBV10-3 and TRBJ1-5; no clear D gene. The germline V gene has CDR1 ENHRY and CDR2 SYGVKD. The CDR3 runs 16 residues. Trimming left V 0 bases short and J 5 bases short, with 14 bases between.

The chain links TRBV27 to TRBJ1-2; weak D call: TRBD1 (5 bases). Between the trimmed V and J ends, which lost 1 base and 3 bases, there was a span of 9 bases. CDR3 length equals 14 residues. The germline CDR1 and CDR2 sequences are MNHEY and SMNVEV (reference sequence). The CDR3 DNA reads as TGTGCCAGCAGTTTATTCGGGACTGACTATGGCTACACCTTC. Its translation is CASSLFGTDYGYTF.

This rearrangement joins TRBV7-9 to TRBJ2-1; TRBD2 matches 8 bases. This CDR3 comprises 18 residues. Germline CDR1 is SEHNR and CDR2 is FQNEAQ (reference sequence). The J segment lost 6 bases and the V segment lost 5 bases, leaving 18 bases of the junction unmatched. Here the CDR3 DNA reads TGTGCCAGCAGCCCCCACCCCGGGGGAGCGGGAGTTAGCAATGAGCAGTTCTTC. This codes for CASSPHPGGAGVSNEQFF.

The chain recombines TRBV19 with TRBJ2-3; maybe TRBD2 (5 bases). V dropped 5 bases and J dropped 0 bases, with 12 bases sitting between them. The CDR3 is made up of 15 amino acids. CDR1 LNHDA and CDR2 SQIVND come from the germline V gene (reference sequence). The CDR3 coding sequence is TGTGCCAGTAGTTCCTTCGAGGGAAGCACAGATACGCAGTATTTT. It specifies CASSSFEGSTDTQYF.

The rearrangement uses TRBV6-1 and TRBJ2-2, with no clear D. The V gene's germline CDR1 is MNHNS and CDR2 SASEGT. The CDR3 runs 16 residues. Deletions cut 1 base from V and 4 bases from J, with 13 bases between. The CDR3 DNA reads TGTGCCAGCAGTGAAGGAACAGCTATCTTCACCGGGGAGCTGTTTTTT. Protein sequence: CASSEGTAIFTGELFF.